This T cell receptor beta chain came from a study of shared clonotypes between healthy human individuals. Trimming took off 0 bases at V and 4 bases at J, with 7 bases between the two ends. The germline V gene has CDR1 GTSNPN and CDR2 SVGIG (reference sequence). The CDR3 has 13 residues. Into CD45RA+ naive and CD45RA-negative memory subsets, the CD4+ cells were split. General study results and limits: Richness estimates generally favored naive over memory subsets. It was observed that approximately 5% of naive CD4 clonotypes were shared across several donors. Shared clonotypes across all four donors exceeded non-shared ones in generation probability.

On this clone itself: As yet, its antigen is unknown. The identical CDR3 is also encoded by other nucleotide sequences in the sample.

Measured with immunoSEQ multiplex PCR; TCRdb has only the in-frame clones, and not every one. The table shows some 2,500,000 clones, with approximately 90% occurring only once. The sample consisted of naive CD4+ T cells from PBMCs. Sample subset: CD45RA+ positively selected. The clonotype was recovered from a young man in good health. Some clones in this sample may be carry-over from other donors' samples. This sequence joins TRBV30 and TRBJ1-5; no clear D. The CDR3 is CAWSVRGNQPQHF. CDR3 nucleotide sequence: TGTGCCTGGAGTGTAAGAGGAAATCAGCCCCAGCATTTT.